This TCR beta chain was captured by sequencing in a study of T cell repertoires in ileal Crohn's disease. Study details: Approximately 32% were active smokers at surgery; median disease duration was around 7.9 years.

This clone was recorded a few times. Using immunoSEQ multiplex PCR, the repertoire was profiled, and TCRdb retains in-frame clones only, with some absent. In the table there are 7,300 or so clones, around 70% of which are singletons. Noted time point: neoterminal ileum biopsy at postoperative endoscopy, about 6 months after surgery. Eligibility required adulthood, ileal or ileocolonic Crohn's disease and indicated ileocolonic resection. Trimming took off 0 bases at V and 5 bases at J, with 6 bases between the two ends. Germline V gene data show CDR1 as SGDLS and CDR2 as YYNGEE. The CDR3 loop spans 13 amino acids.

The sequence came from an adult with Crohn's disease. The chain uses TRBV9 and TRBJ2-1; perhaps TRBD1 as D (5 bases). The sample taken for sequencing was ileal tissue. In DNA form, the CDR3 reads TGTGCCAGCAGCGTAGGACAGAACAATGAGCAGTTCTTC. Its protein product is CASSVGQNNEQFF.